This is a list of T cell receptor beta chains from one sample in a study of T cell responses to AZD1222 COVID-19 vaccine. Repertoires were generated with immunoSEQ multiplex PCR, while TCRdb's copy carries only in-frame clones and drops some. The sample lists roughly 97,000 clones; approximately 90% were seen once. The sample was peripheral blood, taken on day 0 of AZD1222 vaccination. The source of these receptors is an adult in good health. Each CDR3 is given with its conserved first and last residue. The D gene is left open where the match is weak. Clone size, where shown, is once, few, many, or a class for clones that have expanded.

d_gene: TRBD1; v_gene: TRBV3-1/TRBV3-2; abundance: many; j_gene: TRBJ1-2; CDR3aa: CASSSTKGGRDSLYGYTF; CDR3nt: TGTGCCAGCAGCTCTACAAAAGGGGGCCGGGACAGTCTCTATGGCTACACCTTC
d_gene: NA; v_gene: TRBV5-4; abundance: few; j_gene: TRBJ1-6; CDR3aa: CASSFPGNGSPLHF; CDR3nt: TGTGCCAGCAGCTTTCCGGGAAACGGGTCACCCCTCCACTTT
d_gene: NA; v_gene: TRBV12-5; abundance: NA; j_gene: TRBJ1-1; CDR3aa: CASGLADLEAFF; CDR3nt: TGTGCTAGTGGTTTGGCGGATCTTGAAGCTTTCTTT
d_gene: TRBD1; v_gene: TRBV5-4; abundance: NA; j_gene: TRBJ2-5; CDR3aa: CASHALNRGPKETQYF; CDR3nt: TGTGCCAGCCACGCCCTGAACAGGGGCCCCAAAGAGACCCAGTACTTC
d_gene: NA; v_gene: TRBV2; abundance: NA; j_gene: TRBJ2-5; CDR3aa: CASSGESTETQYF; CDR3nt: TGTGCCAGCAGTGGTGAATCCACAGAGACCCAGTACTTC
d_gene: NA; v_gene: TRBV5-1; abundance: NA; j_gene: TRBJ2-2; CDR3aa: CASTYGGHPTGELFF; CDR3nt: TGCGCCAGCACCTACGGGGGACATCCCACCGGGGAGCTGTTTTTT
d_gene: TRBD1; v_gene: TRBV6-6; abundance: NA; j_gene: TRBJ1-5; CDR3aa: CASSGGTGRNQPQHF; CDR3nt: TGTGCCAGCAGTGGTGGGACAGGGCGCAATCAGCCCCAGCATTTT
d_gene: NA; v_gene: TRBV7-9; abundance: NA; j_gene: TRBJ2-1; CDR3aa: CASSLTGGEQFF; CDR3nt: TGTGCCAGCAGCTTAACCGGCGGTGAGCAGTTCTTC
d_gene: NA; v_gene: TRBV5-5; abundance: NA; j_gene: TRBJ2-7; CDR3aa: CASSSSDSAYEQYF; CDR3nt: TGTGCCAGCAGCTCCAGCGACAGCGCCTACGAGCAGTACTTC
d_gene: NA; v_gene: TRBV24-1; abundance: NA; j_gene: TRBJ2-2; CDR3aa: CATSDPRENTGELFF; CDR3nt: TGTGCCACCAGTGACCCCAGAGAGAACACCGGGGAGCTGTTTTTT
d_gene: NA; v_gene: TRBV24-1; abundance: NA; j_gene: TRBJ1-1; CDR3aa: CATSDRPGRGPNTEAFF; CDR3nt: TGTGCCACCAGTGACCGGCCCGGCAGGGGACCAAACACTGAAGCTTTCTTT
d_gene: TRBD1; v_gene: TRBV6-5; abundance: NA; j_gene: TRBJ1-1; CDR3aa: CASSLKGAEAFF; CDR3nt: TGTGCCAGCAGCCTTAAGGGGGCCGAAGCTTTCTTT
d_gene: NA; v_gene: TRBV6-2/TRBV6-3; abundance: once; j_gene: TRBJ1-5; CDR3aa: CASSKLKSGTQNQPQHF; CDR3nt: TGTGCCAGCAGCAAACTGAAATCCGGGACCCAAAATCAGCCCCAGCATTTT
d_gene: TRBD2; v_gene: TRBV7-3; abundance: NA; j_gene: TRBJ2-1; CDR3aa: CASSPGLVGIDNEQFF; CDR3nt: TGTGCCAGCAGCCCCGGACTAGTAGGGATAGACAATGAGCAGTTCTTC
d_gene: TRBD1; v_gene: TRBV30; abundance: NA; j_gene: TRBJ1-1; CDR3aa: CACDRDTEAFF; CDR3nt: TGTGCCTGTGACAGGGACACTGAAGCTTTCTTT
d_gene: TRBD1; v_gene: TRBV7-2; abundance: NA; j_gene: TRBJ1-4; CDR3aa: CASSPPGQGAGKLFF; CDR3nt: TGTGCCAGCAGCCCCCCGGGACAGGGGGCTGGAAAACTGTTTTTT
d_gene: TRBD2; v_gene: TRBV5-1; abundance: NA; j_gene: TRBJ2-5; CDR3aa: CASSLEYRSGGGETQYF; CDR3nt: TGCGCCAGCAGCTTGGAGTATAGGAGCGGGGGAGGAGAGACCCAGTACTTC
d_gene: TRBD2; v_gene: TRBV27; abundance: NA; j_gene: TRBJ2-2; CDR3aa: CASKDSGGTGELFF; CDR3nt: TGTGCCAGTAAGGATTCGGGAGGCACCGGGGAGCTGTTTTTT
d_gene: NA; v_gene: TRBV5-1; abundance: NA; j_gene: TRBJ1-3; CDR3aa: CASSLEAIYSGNTIYF; CDR3nt: TGCGCCAGCAGCTTGGAGGCCATCTACTCTGGAAACACCATATATTTT
d_gene: NA; v_gene: TRBV5-1; abundance: NA; j_gene: TRBJ2-3; CDR3aa: CASSPAPPTDTQYF; CDR3nt: TGCGCCAGCAGCCCGGCGCCCCCCACAGATACGCAGTATTTT
d_gene: NA; v_gene: TRBV27; abundance: NA; j_gene: TRBJ2-7; CDR3aa: CASSLLGGTYEQYF; CDR3nt: TGTGCCAGCAGTTTATTAGGGGGGACCTACGAGCAGTACTTC
d_gene: TRBD1; v_gene: TRBV27; abundance: NA; j_gene: TRBJ1-6; CDR3aa: CASSLSTGGLQRLHF; CDR3nt: TGTGCCAGCAGTTTATCGACAGGGGGCCTTCAGCGCCTCCACTTT
d_gene: NA; v_gene: TRBV10-3; abundance: once; j_gene: TRBJ1-4; CDR3aa: CAIRPAGSNEKLFF; CDR3nt: TGTGCCATCAGGCCAGCCGGAAGCAATGAAAAACTGTTTTTT
d_gene: TRBD2; v_gene: TRBV9; abundance: NA; j_gene: TRBJ2-3; CDR3aa: CASSVFSGGSTDTQYF; CDR3nt: TGTGCCAGCAGCGTTTTTAGCGGGGGGAGCACAGATACGCAGTATTTT
d_gene: NA; v_gene: TRBV21-1; abundance: NA; j_gene: TRBJ2-7; CDR3aa: CASSKAWLAGGWFYEQYF; CDR3nt: TGTGCCAGCAGCAAAGCATGGCTAGCGGGGGGCTGGTTCTACGAGCAGTACTTC
d_gene: NA; v_gene: TRBV5-6; abundance: NA; j_gene: TRBJ2-7; CDR3aa: CASRGGRVNRNEQYF; CDR3nt: TGTGCCAGCAGGGGTGGGCGGGTCAATCGGAACGAGCAGTACTTC
d_gene: TRBD1; v_gene: TRBV19; abundance: NA; j_gene: TRBJ2-6; CDR3aa: CASSIGGQTSGANVLTF; CDR3nt: TGTGCCAGTAGTATTGGGGGACAGACCTCTGGGGCCAACGTCCTGACTTTC
d_gene: TRBD2; v_gene: TRBV6-5; abundance: NA; j_gene: TRBJ2-7; CDR3aa: CASSYSASGSSYEQYF; CDR3nt: TGTGCCAGCAGTTACTCGGCAAGCGGGAGTTCCTACGAGCAGTACTTC
d_gene: NA; v_gene: TRBV7-6; abundance: NA; j_gene: TRBJ2-7; CDR3aa: CASSLGSLSSYEQYF; CDR3nt: TGTGCCAGCAGCTTAGGCAGCCTAAGCTCCTACGAGCAGTACTTC
d_gene: TRBD1; v_gene: TRBV6-6; abundance: NA; j_gene: TRBJ2-5; CDR3aa: CASRDLSTGGETQYF; CDR3nt: TGTGCCAGCAGAGACCTTTCGACAGGGGGAGAGACCCAGTACTTC
d_gene: TRBD2; v_gene: TRBV3-1/TRBV3-2; abundance: once; j_gene: TRBJ2-1; CDR3aa: CASSPHWAGAYNEQFF; CDR3nt: TGTGCCAGCAGCCCCCACTGGGCGGGAGCATACAATGAGCAGTTCTTC